This section outlines one T cell receptor beta chain sequence together with its context. Clones were sequenced by immunoSEQ multiplex PCR, and TCRdb holds only the in-frame ones, with some missing. Of hundreds of thousands of clones listed, about 89% were seen once; the top ten hold roughly 1.5%. The data derive from a study of Ad26.COV2.S vaccination and SARS-CoV-2 variants. Study overall: It was the COV1001 Ad26.COV2.S trial arm that included the donor.

The CDR3 is 11 amino acids. The V and J ends lost 0 bases and 9 bases respectively, with 3 bases between them. CDR1 and CDR2 (germline): ENHRY, SYGVKD. Treatment denoted: 19 received Ad26.COV2.S at low or high dose, single or two shots; several received placebo; per-sample allocation not given. After the first vaccine or placebo injection, samples were drawn on day 63. Boston supplied an adult donor aged 18-55 years. The specimen comprised peripheral blood, sampled in a trial of Ad26.COV2.S vaccine versus placebo. This receptor was obtained from a person aged 18 to 65 who received the Ad26.COV2.S COVID-19 vaccine or a placebo. The genes are TRBV10-3 and TRBJ2-1; D gene uncertain. CDR3 region: CAISESTEQFF. The CDR3 DNA sequence: TGTGCCATCAGTGAGTCGACTGAGCAGTTCTTC.